The 25 T cell receptor beta chains listed next were all sequenced from one sample in a study of blood T cells in healthy people across ages. Alongside a J-beta primer mix, a sample-barcoded 5' primer served in a second PCR lasting roughly 7 to 12 cycles. A single record per CDR3 protein comes from TCRdb applying MiXCR to the 5' RACE reads. The table has approximately 780,000 distinct CDR3 sequences, approximately 24% seen once; the top ten hold over 2.5%. These same data were also listed under a study on T cells of mothers and their children.

Specimen: blood. These receptors all stem from a boy aged 5 to 17 in good health.

This clonotype was detected a few times. The CDR3: CASRTSGGAAYNEQFF. CDR3 coding DNA: TGTGCCAGCCGGACTAGCGGGGGGGCCGCCTACAATGAGCAGTTCTTC. The chain is built from TRBV2 and TRBJ2-1, with 15 bases that match TRBD2. With 8 bases clipped from V and 2 bases from J, the junction kept 4 bases outside the gene matches. The CDR3 has 16 residues. Germline assignment: CDR1 SNHLY and CDR2 FYNNEI.

This rearrangement joins TRBV4-2 to TRBJ2-5; 11 bases fit TRBD2. Germline V gene lookup returns CDR1 LGHNA and CDR2 YNFKEQ. The V gene end was trimmed by 2 bases and the J gene end by 1 base; junction bases not matched to a gene: 12. The CDR3 is made up of 19 amino acids. The CDR3 coding sequence is TGTGCCAGCAGCCAAACCCTGGGGATTAGCGGGGGGGGCCAAGAGACCCAGTACTTC. This translates into CASSQTLGISGGGQETQYF.

This clonotype has more than one count but fewer than ten. CDR3: CASSRSGFKETQYF. The CDR3 DNA reads TGTGCCAGCAGCCGTAGCGGGTTCAAAGAGACCCAGTACTTC. V and J are TRBV7-2 and TRBJ2-5; TRBD2 aligns across 7 bases. This CDR3 comprises 14 residues. CDR1 and CDR2 from the germline V gene are SGHTA and FQGNSA. Unmatched junction bases numbered 6, after V lost 5 bases and J lost 3 bases.

The rearrangement links TRBV11-2 to TRBJ2-7; the D call may be TRBD1 or TRBD2 (5 bases each). Germline lookup yields CDR1 SGHAT and CDR2 FQNNGV. This CDR3 comprises 15 residues. V was trimmed by 2 bases and J by 0 bases, leaving 11 bases between them. This CDR3 reads CASSLPGPLSYEQYF. The CDR3 DNA reads TGTGCCAGCAGCTTACCGGGACCGCTCTCCTACGAGCAGTACTTC.

Comment on this clonotype: Likely a read error: the CDR3 ends without its conserved phenylalanine or tryptophan. The chain joins TRBV30 to TRBJ2-2; D perhaps matches TRBD2 (5 bases). The CDR3 covers 15 residues. Germline-derived CDR1 and CDR2 are GTSNPN and SVGIG (reference sequence). The ends were cut back, 2 bases at V and 4 bases at J, with 14 bases in the middle. CDR3 region: CAWSLSRVFTGELFL. CDR3 coding DNA: TGTGCCTGGAGTCTTTCGAGGGTATTCACCGGGGAGCTGTTTCTT.

J is TRBJ2-5 and V is TRBV20-1; 7 bases are a match to TRBD1. The DNA end lines up better with TRBJ2-7; the J call may be wrong. This CDR3 has 14 residues. Per the germline V gene, CDR1 is DFQATT and CDR2 is SNEGSKA (reference sequence). The CDR3 bases are TGCAGTGCTAGCCCTTACGGGACAGACTACGAGCAGTACTTC. Its translation is CSASPYGTDYEQYF.

This chain uses TRBV6-5 with TRBJ1-1; D is uncertain. This CDR3 spans 14 amino acids. Germline V gives CDR1 MNHEY, CDR2 SVGAGI. V lost 3 bases, J lost 0 bases, and 8 bases lay in between. The CDR3 DNA sequence: TGTGCCAGCAGTTATCGCTTTATGAACACTGAAGCTTTCTTT. This sequence encodes CASSYRFMNTEAFF.

The CDR3 DNA follows: TGTGCCAGCAGCGAGACCCCCAACGGGCCGCCCCTCCACTTT. This codes for CASSETPNGPPLHF. This chain uses TRBV9 with TRBJ1-6; no clear D gene. The germline gives CDR1 SGDLS, CDR2 YYNGEE. CDR3 length equals 14 residues. V lost 3 bases to trimming and J lost 13 bases, with 17 bases between them.

This clonotype has a handful of counts. This chain connects TRBV7-4 to TRBJ1-2; TRBD1 is a possible D gene (5 bases). The V end was cut by 5 bases, the J end by 0 bases, with 16 bases between. CDR1 is SGHVT, CDR2 SQSDAQ, per germline. This CDR3 region has 16 residues. CDR3 sequence (DNA): TGTGCCAGCAGCCCGATCTCGACAGTCTCTAACTATGGCTACACCTTC. It yields the protein CASSPISTVSNYGYTF.

This chain connects TRBV5-5 to TRBJ2-5, with 8 bases identical to TRBD2. The DNA end lines up better with TRBJ2-1; the J call may be wrong. The CDR3 contains 16 residues. Germline V CDR1 and CDR2: SGHKS, YYEKEE (reference sequence). CDR3 in DNA: TGTGCCAGCAGTTATCCCGGGACTAGTAGCGGCAATGAGCAGTTCTTC. Translation: CASSYPGTSSGNEQFF.

This clonotype was detected a few times. This sequence joins TRBV20-1 and TRBJ2-5; TRBD2 matches at 8 bases. TRBJ2-1 explains the end of the DNA better; the J call may be wrong. Germline lookup yields CDR1 DFQATT and CDR2 SNEGSKA (reference sequence). CDR3 length: 15 residues. CDR3 protein: CSAEIRGGGGYEQFF. CDR3 sequence (DNA): TGCAGTGCTGAGATACGGGGGGGCGGTGGCTATGAGCAGTTCTTC.

This clonotype was found a few times. The chain joins TRBV27 to TRBJ2-7; TRBD2 aligns across 14 bases. Trimming took 11 bases from V and 0 from J; bases not matched to a gene: 12. Looked up from germline, CDR1 is MNHEY and CDR2 is SMNVEV (reference sequence). This CDR3 has 17 amino acids. CDR3 in amino acids: CAGYRTSGGPLSYEQYF. The CDR3 DNA reads TGTGCCGGTTACCGGACTAGCGGGGGGCCTCTCTCCTACGAGCAGTACTTC.

This clonotype was detected many times. V is TRBV12-3 or TRBV12-4 and J is TRBJ2-5, with D perhaps TRBD1 (6 bases). V lost 5 bases and J 1 base, leaving 14 bases between the germline ends. The CDR3 length is 15 residues. The CDR3 protein is CASSDAGTPQETQYF. For the CDR3, the DNA is TGTGCCAGCAGTGATGCCGGGACACCCCAAGAGACCCAGTACTTC.

The table lists this clonotype with a few counts. J is TRBJ1-1 and V is TRBV19, with unresolved D. Looked up from germline, CDR1 is LNHDA and CDR2 is SQIVND (reference sequence). The length of the CDR3 is 15 residues. CDR3 residues: CATRPGTLYNTEAFF. The CDR3 region has the DNA TGTGCGACCCGGCCAGGAACACTCTACAACACTGAAGCTTTCTTT.

This clonotype occurred a few times. This chain uses TRBV5-1 with TRBJ1-1; D unresolved. Trimming took off 4 bases at V and 3 bases at J, with 13 bases between the two ends. Germline V gene data show CDR1 as SGHRS and CDR2 as YFSETQ. CDR3 size: 14 residues. CDR3 nucleotides: TGCGCCAGCAGCAAAGCCCAACTTTACACTGAAGCTTTCTTT. Encoded protein: CASSKAQLYTEAFF. Complete variable domain (other parts from reference TRBV5-1 and TRBJ1-1): KAGVTQTPRYLIKTRGQQVTLSCSPISGHRSVSWYQQTPGQGLQFLFEYFSETQRNKGNFPGRFSGRQFSNSRSEMNVSTLELGDSALYLCASSKAQLYTEAFFGQGTRLTVV.

This clonotype has only a few counts. The V and J genes are TRBV21-1 and TRBJ2-1; the table's D call TRBD1 went unverified against the DNA. TRBV21-1 is shown as a pseudogene. CDR3 size: 19 residues. For the CDR3, the DNA is TGTGCCAGCAGAAAAAAGGGACGGGACCCACGGCGGCATAGCAATGAGCAGTTCTTC. It yields the protein CASRKKGRDPRRHSNEQFF.

J is TRBJ1-1 and V is TRBV5-1; 7 nucleotides match TRBD1. The germline V gene has CDR1 SGHRS and CDR2 YFSETQ. Germline trimming cut 4 bases from V and 2 bases from J; bases unmatched to any gene: 8. There are 15 residues in the CDR3. This CDR3 is CASSPQGDVNTEAFF. The CDR3 nucleotides read TGCGCCAGCAGCCCCCAGGGGGACGTAAACACTGAAGCTTTCTTT.

The rearrangement joins TRBV5-1 to TRBJ2-1; unclear D gene. This CDR3 has 13 residues. The germline V gene has CDR1 SGHRS and CDR2 YFSETQ. V lost 2 bases and J 3 bases, leaving 6 bases between the germline ends. DNA for the CDR3: TGCGCCAGCAGCTTCTCCAACTACAATGAGCAGTTCTTC. Its protein is CASSFSNYNEQFF.

This chain uses TRBV7-2 with TRBJ1-6; the D is unclear. CDR3 length: 13 amino acids. In germline, CDR1 is SGHTA, CDR2 FQGNSA. V was trimmed by 5 bases and J by 8 bases, leaving 10 bases between them. This CDR3 reads CASSPQPHSPLHF. CDR3 nucleotides: TGTGCCAGCAGCCCACAGCCGCATTCACCCCTCCACTTT.

There are a few counts of this clonotype. CDR3 protein: CASSVRSRSSTEAFF. The DNA for the CDR3 is TGTGCCAGCAGCGTTAGGAGTCGTAGTTCCACTGAAGCTTTCTTT. This chain connects TRBV9 to TRBJ1-1; D gene unclear. With 2 bases removed from V and 4 bases from J, the gap between germline ends came to 15 bases. The CDR3 has 15 amino acids. Germline CDR1 reads SGDLS; CDR2 reads YYNGEE.

This clonotype has a handful of counts. The chain carries TRBV6-1 and TRBJ2-7, with D tentatively TRBD1 or TRBD2 (7 bases each). TRBJ2-5 matches the DNA end more closely, so the J call is doubtful. This CDR3 spans 15 amino acids. Germline loops: CDR1 MNHNS, CDR2 SASEGT. CDR3 loop: CASSEYTGEGETQYF. For the CDR3, the DNA is TGTGCCAGCAGTGAATACACAGGGGAGGGAGAGACCCAGTACTTC.

The J gene is TRBJ2-3, the V gene TRBV4-1, with 9 bases that match TRBD2. Unmatched junction bases numbered 6, after V lost 0 bases and J lost 2 bases. Looked up from germline, CDR1 is MGHRA and CDR2 is YSYEKL. This CDR3 has 17 residues. The chain's CDR3 is CASSQDSQRGDTDTQYF. The DNA for the CDR3 is TGCGCCAGCAGCCAAGACTCTCAGCGGGGGGACACAGATACGCAGTATTTT.

The V and J genes are TRBV18 and TRBJ2-1; a possible D gene is TRBD1 (5 bases). The last part of the DNA fits TRBJ2-7 better; the J call may be wrong. The CDR3 spans 14 residues. Germline CDR1 KGHSH, CDR2 LQKENI. Here the CDR3 reads CASTVQVDAYEQYF. In nucleotides, the CDR3 is TGTGCCAGCACCGTACAGGTGGACGCCTACGAGCAGTACTTC.

The rearrangement links TRBV12-3 or TRBV12-4 to TRBJ2-2, with 7 bases aligning to TRBD2. There are 13 residues in the CDR3. The CDR3 loop reads CASAREHTGELFF. In nucleotides, the CDR3 is TGTGCAAGCGCGCGGGAGCACACCGGGGAGCTGTTTTTT.

The chain is built from TRBV4-1 and TRBJ1-1; no definite D call. The CDR3 covers 16 residues. The germline V and J ends were trimmed by 5 bases and 3 bases, with 19 bases remaining between them. CDR1 and CDR2 (germline): MGHRA, YSYEKL. The CDR3 region is CASSEVLGSRHTEAFF. CDR3 DNA sequence: TGCGCCAGCAGCGAAGTCCTTGGGAGCAGGCACACTGAAGCTTTCTTT.